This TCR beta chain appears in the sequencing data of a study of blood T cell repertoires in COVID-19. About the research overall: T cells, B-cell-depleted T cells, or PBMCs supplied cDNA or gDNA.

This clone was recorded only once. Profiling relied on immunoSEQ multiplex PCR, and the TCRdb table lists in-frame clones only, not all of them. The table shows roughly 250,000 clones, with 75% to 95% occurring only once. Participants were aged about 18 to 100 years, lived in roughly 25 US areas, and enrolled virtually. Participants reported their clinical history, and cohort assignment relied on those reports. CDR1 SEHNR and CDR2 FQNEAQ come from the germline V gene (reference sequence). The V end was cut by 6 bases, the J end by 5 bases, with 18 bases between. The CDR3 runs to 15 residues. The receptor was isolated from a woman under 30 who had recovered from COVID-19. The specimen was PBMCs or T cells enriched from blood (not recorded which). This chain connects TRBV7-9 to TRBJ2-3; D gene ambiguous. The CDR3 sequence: CASSYLETDVDTQYF. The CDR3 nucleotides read TGTGCCAGCAGTTACCTGGAGACCGATGTAGATACGCAGTATTTT.